The 24 T cell receptor beta chains reported below all come from one sample, sequenced in a study of T cells after yellow fever vaccination. In TCRdb, the 5' RACE reads were re-called with MiXCR into one record per CDR3 protein. The data show roughly 56,000 distinct CDR3 sequences, around 5.4% seen once. The sample was PBMCs, either bulk or a sorted T-cell subset (CD4+, CD8+, memory, or dextramer-sorted; not recorded which), taken on the day of the yellow fever booster vaccination. The receptors were sampled from a man between 18 and 35 years old who received the YFV17D yellow fever vaccine.

This clonotype was seen only a few times. This rearrangement joins TRBV7-2 to TRBJ1-4; D might be TRBD1 (6 bases). V was clipped by 4 bases and J by 8 bases, with 14 bases between them. The CDR3 extends over 14 amino acids. Germline CDR1 SGHTA, CDR2 FQGNSA. CDR3 region: CASSYRAGEEKLFF. In DNA, the CDR3 is TGTGCCAGCAGCTACAGGGCGGGAGAGGAAAAACTGTTTTTT.

This clonotype was counted only a few times. CDR3 DNA: TGCAGCGCTGAGCCGGACAGCTCTGGAAACACCATATATTTT. Its protein product is CSAEPDSSGNTIYF. The chain joins TRBV29-1 to TRBJ1-3; TRBD1 is a possible D gene (6 bases). V was cut by 7 bases and J by 0 bases, with 13 bases left in between. Germline V gene data show CDR1 as SQVTM and CDR2 as ANQGSEA. This CDR3 is built from 14 residues.

This clonotype has more than one count but fewer than ten. The chain couples TRBV7-6 to TRBJ1-3; D is ambiguous. With 2 bases removed from V and 0 bases from J, the gap between germline ends came to 5 bases. There are 14 residues in the CDR3. CDR1 and CDR2 (germline): SGHVS, FNYEAQ. CDR3: CASSLSVSGNTIYF. As DNA, the CDR3 is TGTGCCAGCAGCTTAAGCGTCTCTGGAAACACCATATATTTT.

This clonotype came up many times. The chain employs TRBV7-6 and TRBJ1-1, with TRBD1 matching over 7 bases. J gave up 11 bases and V 1 base, and 7 bases lay outside the gene matches. This CDR3 is 13 amino acids long. Germline CDR1 is SGHVS and CDR2 is FNYEAQ. CDR3 nucleotides: TGTGCCAGCAGCTTAGGGGTCGACAGGGAGGCTTTCTTT. Amino acid sequence: CASSLGVDREAFF.

In its sample, this clonotype was seen a few times. The V call is TRBV2, the J call TRBJ1-1; D ambiguous. CDR1 is SNHLY, CDR2 FYNNEI, per germline. The CDR3 sequence is 13 residues long. Trimming took 6 bases from V and 1 from J, leaving 9 bases between them. This CDR3 is CASRERQNTEAFF. Written as DNA, the CDR3 is TGTGCCAGCAGGGAGAGACAGAACACTGAAGCTTTCTTT.

The chain combines TRBV10-2 with TRBJ2-5; D remains ambiguous. Per the germline V gene, CDR1 is WSHSY and CDR2 is SAAADI. This CDR3 is built from 14 residues. Trimming left V 6 bases short and J 1 base short, with 12 bases between. CDR3: CASRAPFSQETQYF. The CDR3 DNA is TGCGCCAGCAGGGCTCCTTTCAGCCAAGAGACCCAGTACTTC.

This clonotype showed up just a few times. This chain joins TRBV3-1 and TRBJ2-1, with D possibly matching TRBD1 (6 bases). Looked up from germline, CDR1 is LGHDT and CDR2 is YNNKEL (reference sequence). The CDR3 totals 16 residues. V was trimmed by 8 bases and J by 1 base, leaving 18 bases between them. The CDR3 spells CASGGKGRVSYNEQFF. The CDR3 nucleotides read TGTGCCAGCGGGGGCAAAGGTAGGGTTTCCTACAATGAGCAGTTCTTC.

This clonotype was seen many times. The chain uses TRBV10-3 and TRBJ2-3; D is perhaps TRBD2 (5 bases). Germline-derived CDR1 and CDR2 are ENHRY and SYGVKD. The CDR3 spans 12 residues. V was clipped by 2 bases and J by 6 bases, with 6 bases between them. The CDR3 sequence is CAISERRDTQYF. DNA of the CDR3: TGTGCCATCAGTGAGAGGAGGGATACGCAGTATTTT.

The V call is TRBV5-1, the J call TRBJ1-1, with TRBD1 matching 7 bases. Germline-derived CDR1 and CDR2 are SGHRS and YFSETQ. V shed 6 bases and J 0 bases; nucleotides not matched to a gene: 8. CDR3 length: 15 residues. CDR3 DNA sequence: TGCGCCAGCATGGACTACGGGACAGTGAACACTGAAGCTTTCTTT. It translates to CASMDYGTVNTEAFF.

This clonotype came up many times. Here the CDR3 DNA reads TGTGCCAGCAGCCTAAGGGCCTTCGAAAAACTGTTTTTT. Translation: CASSLRAFEKLFF. V usage is TRBV12-3 or TRBV12-4 and J usage is TRBJ1-4; no clear D gene. The CDR3 runs 13 residues. V lost 6 bases and J lost 8, with 13 bases in between.

This clonotype was recorded many times. This chain connects TRBV9 to TRBJ2-7, with TRBD1 matching 9 bases. This CDR3 has 15 amino acids. J gave up 5 bases and V 4 bases, and 10 bases lay outside the gene matches. Germline V gives CDR1 SGDLS, CDR2 YYNGEE. The CDR3 loop reads CASSPSGQGGDEQYF. CDR3 nucleotides: TGTGCCAGCAGCCCATCGGGACAGGGTGGAGACGAGCAGTACTTC.

This clonotype was seen just once. Relative to the germline gene, one junction end is altered; a read error may explain this. V usage is TRBV27 and J usage is TRBJ1-5; tentatively, D is TRBD1 (5 bases). The CDR3 consists of 15 residues. Germline CDR1 reads MNHEY; CDR2 reads SMNVEV (reference sequence). CDR3 sequence: CASSLWGAAHHPQHF. For the CDR3, the DNA is TGTGCCAGCAGTTTGTGGGGCGCGGCCCATCACCCCCAGCATTTT.

The sample holds many counts of this clonotype. J is TRBJ1-1 and V is TRBV12-3 or TRBV12-4; 8 nucleotides line up with TRBD1. This CDR3 has 12 residues. The J segment lost 6 bases and the V segment lost 6 bases, leaving 3 bases of the junction unmatched. The CDR3 protein is CASSPQGAEAFF. CDR3 nucleotide sequence: TGTGCCAGCAGCCCACAGGGGGCTGAAGCTTTCTTT.

The chain has TRBV7-8 and TRBJ2-3; D gene ambiguous. Trimming took 3 bases from V and 5 from J, leaving 9 bases between them. Per the germline V gene, CDR1 is SGHVS and CDR2 is FQNEAQ. This CDR3 is 13 amino acids long. Written as DNA, the CDR3 is TGTGCCAGCAGCTTTGTTGCACAAGATACGCAGTATTTT. It encodes CASSFVAQDTQYF.

This clonotype has more than one count but fewer than ten. This chain joins TRBV9 and TRBJ1-2; 7 nucleotides line up with TRBD1. V was pared by 4 bases and J by 4 bases, with 10 bases of the junction left unmatched. From germline, CDR1 is SGDLS and CDR2 YYNGEE. CDR3 size: 15 residues. CDR3 residues: CASSSDRDGAYGYTF. The CDR3 nucleotides are TGTGCCAGCAGCTCAGACAGGGATGGCGCCTATGGCTACACCTTC.

This clonotype has more than one count but fewer than ten. V usage is TRBV20-1 and J usage is TRBJ2-7; D is unresolved. CDR3 length equals 14 residues. Germline V CDR1 and CDR2: DFQATT, SNEGSKA (reference sequence). Trimming pared 1 base from V and 1 base from J, leaving 11 bases between. The CDR3 sequence: CSARGMVLSYEQYF. The CDR3 region has the DNA TGCAGTGCTAGAGGAATGGTATTGTCCTACGAGCAGTACTTC.

This clonotype was found a few times. V is TRBV6-2 or TRBV6-3 and J is TRBJ2-2; D remains ambiguous. Trimming shortened V by 7 bases and J by 0 bases, and 9 bases separated the two germline ends. CDR3 length: 14 residues. Germline lookup yields CDR1 MNHEY and CDR2 SVGEGT. CDR3: CASKGRANTGELFF. CDR3 coding DNA: TGTGCCAGCAAGGGCCGAGCGAACACCGGGGAGCTGTTTTTT.

Many counts were recorded for this clonotype. The CDR3 reads CSVEVGPNTGELFF. For the CDR3, the DNA is TGCAGCGTTGAAGTCGGGCCTAACACCGGGGAGCTGTTTTTT. The chain links TRBV29-1 to TRBJ2-2, with D hard to call. There are 14 residues in the CDR3. CDR1 is SQVTM and CDR2 is ANQGSEA in the germline V gene. V gave up 1 base and J gave up 2 bases, with 8 bases separating them.

The sample holds a few counts of this clonotype. The chain recombines TRBV29-1 with TRBJ2-1, with 9 bases aligning to TRBD2. The CDR3 loop spans 18 amino acids. V was pared by 6 bases and J by 3 bases, with 18 bases of the junction left unmatched. CDR1 SQVTM and CDR2 ANQGSEA come from the germline V gene. This CDR3 reads CSVDKRTSAPAHYNEQFF. CDR3 bases: TGCAGCGTCGACAAAAGGACTAGCGCCCCCGCTCACTACAATGAGCAGTTCTTC.

This clonotype has just a few counts. The chain recombines TRBV7-9 with TRBJ1-1, with a weak D call TRBD1 (6 bases). The CDR3 is 15 residues long. Germline V gives CDR1 SEHNR, CDR2 FQNEAQ (reference sequence). The V end was cut by 4 bases, the J end by 5 bases, with 17 bases between. The CDR3 DNA reads TGTGCCAGCAGCTCTCGGGGGGGCCGGTGGACTGAAGCTTTCTTT. Translated, it gives CASSSRGGRWTEAFF.

At least ten counts were recorded for this clonotype. The CDR3 coding sequence is TGTGCCAGCAGCTTTGGTCAGGGACAGGTTTTCGAGCAGTACGTC. It encodes CASSFGQGQVFEQYV. The chain combines TRBV5-6 with TRBJ2-7; 8 nucleotides agree with TRBD1. Germline V gene data show CDR1 as SGHDT and CDR2 as YYEEEE. J was trimmed by 6 bases and V by 2 bases; bases with no gene match: 10. The CDR3 is made up of 15 amino acids.

The gene calls are TRBV10-3 and TRBJ1-6; D is uncertain. Germline V gene sequence: CDR1 ENHRY, CDR2 SYGVKD. This CDR3 has 17 amino acids. V lost 7 bases and J lost 7, with 23 bases in between. CDR3 sequence reads: CAIKRSGSTERNSPLHF. The CDR3 coding sequence is TGTGCCATCAAGCGGTCCGGGAGCACGGAGAGAAATTCACCCCTCCACTTT.

In this sample, this clonotype turned up many times. The V call is TRBV5-1, the J call TRBJ1-1; the D gene is possibly TRBD1 (6 bases). Germline V CDR1 and CDR2: SGHRS, YFSETQ. The CDR3 runs 14 residues. The V and J ends lost 2 bases and 2 bases respectively, with 10 bases between them. CDR3 sequence reads: CASSFGRGNTEAFF. The CDR3, as DNA: TGCGCCAGCAGCTTTGGCAGGGGCAACACTGAAGCTTTCTTT.

This clonotype occurred many times. This chain connects TRBV4-2 to TRBJ1-1, with D perhaps matching TRBD1 (5 bases). This CDR3 has 17 residues. The ends were cut back, 0 bases at V and 2 bases at J, with 16 bases in the middle. CDR1 is LGHNA, CDR2 YNFKEQ, per germline. This CDR3 reads CASSQEIAGTVNTEAFF. The CDR3 DNA is TGTGCCAGCAGCCAAGAGATTGCCGGGACGGTTAACACTGAAGCTTTCTTT.